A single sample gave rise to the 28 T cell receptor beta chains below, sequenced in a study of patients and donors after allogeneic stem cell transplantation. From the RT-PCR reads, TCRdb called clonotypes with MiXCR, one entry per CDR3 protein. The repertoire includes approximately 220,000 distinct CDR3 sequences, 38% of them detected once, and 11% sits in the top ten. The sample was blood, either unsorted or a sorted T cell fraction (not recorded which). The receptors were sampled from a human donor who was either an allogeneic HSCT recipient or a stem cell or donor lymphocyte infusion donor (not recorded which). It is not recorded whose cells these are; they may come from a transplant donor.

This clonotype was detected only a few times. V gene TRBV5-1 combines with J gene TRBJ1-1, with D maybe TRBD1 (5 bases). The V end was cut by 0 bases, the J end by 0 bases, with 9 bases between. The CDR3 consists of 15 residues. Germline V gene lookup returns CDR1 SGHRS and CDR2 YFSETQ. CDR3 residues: CASSLAPGLNTEAFF. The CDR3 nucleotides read TGCGCCAGCAGCTTGGCGCCAGGGTTGAACACTGAAGCTTTCTTT. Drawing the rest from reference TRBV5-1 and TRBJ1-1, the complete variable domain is KAGVTQTPRYLIKTRGQQVTLSCSPISGHRSVSWYQQTPGQGLQFLFEYFSETQRNKGNFPGRFSGRQFSNSRSEMNVSTLELGDSALYLCASSLAPGLNTEAFFGQGTRLTVV.

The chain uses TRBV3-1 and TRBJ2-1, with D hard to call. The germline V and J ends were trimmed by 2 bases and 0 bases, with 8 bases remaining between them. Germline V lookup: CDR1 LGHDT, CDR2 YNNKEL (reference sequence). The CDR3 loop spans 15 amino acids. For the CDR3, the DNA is TGTGCCAGCAGCCAATTCCCTAACTCCTACAATGAGCAGTTCTTC. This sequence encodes CASSQFPNSYNEQFF.

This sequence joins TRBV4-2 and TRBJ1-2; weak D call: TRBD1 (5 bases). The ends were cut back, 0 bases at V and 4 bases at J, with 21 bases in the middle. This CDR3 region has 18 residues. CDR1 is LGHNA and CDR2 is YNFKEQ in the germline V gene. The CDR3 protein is CASSQDVSVGRALYGYTF. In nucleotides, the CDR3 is TGTGCCAGCAGCCAAGACGTGTCGGTGGGCAGGGCGCTCTATGGCTACACCTTC.

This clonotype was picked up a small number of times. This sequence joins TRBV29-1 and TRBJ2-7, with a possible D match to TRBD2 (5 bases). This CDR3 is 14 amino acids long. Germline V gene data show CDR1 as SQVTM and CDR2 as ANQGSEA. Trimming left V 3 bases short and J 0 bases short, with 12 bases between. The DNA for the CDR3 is TGCAGCGTTGAGGGAATAGCGAGCTCCTACGAGCAGTACTTC. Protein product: CSVEGIASSYEQYF.

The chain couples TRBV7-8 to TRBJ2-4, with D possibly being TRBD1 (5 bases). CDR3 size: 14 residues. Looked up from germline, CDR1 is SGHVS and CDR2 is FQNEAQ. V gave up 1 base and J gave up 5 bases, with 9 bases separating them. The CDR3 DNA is TGTGCCAGCAGCTTAGACAGGACCGAAAACATTCAGTACTTC. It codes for CASSLDRTENIQYF.

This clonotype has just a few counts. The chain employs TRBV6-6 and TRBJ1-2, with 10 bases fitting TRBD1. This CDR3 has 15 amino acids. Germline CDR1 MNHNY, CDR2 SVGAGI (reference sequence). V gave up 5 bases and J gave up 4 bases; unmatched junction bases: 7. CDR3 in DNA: TGTGCCAGCAGTCCCTCCGGGACAGGGGTCTATGGCTACACCTTC. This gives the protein CASSPSGTGVYGYTF.

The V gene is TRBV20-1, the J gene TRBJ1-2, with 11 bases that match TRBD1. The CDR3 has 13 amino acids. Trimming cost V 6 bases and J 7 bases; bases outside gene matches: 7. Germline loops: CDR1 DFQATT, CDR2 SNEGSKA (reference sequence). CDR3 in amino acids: CSAIAGTGGGYTF. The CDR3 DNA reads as TGCAGTGCGATTGCCGGGACAGGGGGTGGCTACACCTTC.

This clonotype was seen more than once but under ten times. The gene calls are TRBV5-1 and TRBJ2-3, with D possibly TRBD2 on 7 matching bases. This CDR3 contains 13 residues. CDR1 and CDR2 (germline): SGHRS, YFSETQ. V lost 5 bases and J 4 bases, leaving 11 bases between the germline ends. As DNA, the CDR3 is TGCGCCAGCAGGAAAGGGGGGGCAGATACGCAGTATTTT. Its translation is CASRKGGADTQYF.

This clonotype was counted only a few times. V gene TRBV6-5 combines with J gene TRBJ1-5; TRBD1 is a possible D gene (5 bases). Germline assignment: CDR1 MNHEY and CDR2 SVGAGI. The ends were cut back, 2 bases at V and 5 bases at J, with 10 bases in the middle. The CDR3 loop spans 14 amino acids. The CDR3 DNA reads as TGTGCCAGCAGTTACGGGGGTACGGATCAGCCCCAGCATTTT. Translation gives CASSYGGTDQPQHF.

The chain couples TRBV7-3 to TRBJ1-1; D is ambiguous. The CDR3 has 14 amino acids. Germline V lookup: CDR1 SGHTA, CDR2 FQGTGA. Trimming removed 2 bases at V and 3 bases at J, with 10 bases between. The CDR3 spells CASSLGWADTEAFF. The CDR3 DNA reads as TGTGCCAGCAGCTTAGGGTGGGCAGACACTGAAGCTTTCTTT.

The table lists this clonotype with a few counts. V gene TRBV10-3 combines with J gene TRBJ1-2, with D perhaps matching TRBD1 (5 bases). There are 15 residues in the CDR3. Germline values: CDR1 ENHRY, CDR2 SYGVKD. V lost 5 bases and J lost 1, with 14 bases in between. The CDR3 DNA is TGTGCCATCAGTTCCGGGACTACCGATAACTATGGCTACACCTTC. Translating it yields CAISSGTTDNYGYTF.

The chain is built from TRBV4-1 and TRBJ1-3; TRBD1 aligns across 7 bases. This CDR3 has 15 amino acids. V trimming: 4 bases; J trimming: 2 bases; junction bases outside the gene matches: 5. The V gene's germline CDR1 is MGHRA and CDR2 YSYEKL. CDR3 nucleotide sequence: TGCGCCAGCAGCCGTTTGGGACAGACTGGAAACACCATATATTTT. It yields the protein CASSRLGQTGNTIYF.

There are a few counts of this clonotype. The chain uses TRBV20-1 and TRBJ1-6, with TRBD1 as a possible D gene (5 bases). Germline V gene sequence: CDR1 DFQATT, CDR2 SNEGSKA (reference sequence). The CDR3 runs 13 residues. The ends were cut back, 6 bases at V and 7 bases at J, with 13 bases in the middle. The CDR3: CSAERGGNSPLHF. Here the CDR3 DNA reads TGCAGTGCCGAACGGGGGGGAAATTCACCCCTCCACTTT.

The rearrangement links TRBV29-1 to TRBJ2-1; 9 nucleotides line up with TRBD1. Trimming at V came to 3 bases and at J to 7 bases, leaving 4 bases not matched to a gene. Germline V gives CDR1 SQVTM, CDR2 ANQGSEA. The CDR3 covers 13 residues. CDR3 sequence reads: CSVEGTGTNEQFF. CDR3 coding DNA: TGCAGCGTTGAGGGGACAGGGACGAATGAGCAGTTCTTC.

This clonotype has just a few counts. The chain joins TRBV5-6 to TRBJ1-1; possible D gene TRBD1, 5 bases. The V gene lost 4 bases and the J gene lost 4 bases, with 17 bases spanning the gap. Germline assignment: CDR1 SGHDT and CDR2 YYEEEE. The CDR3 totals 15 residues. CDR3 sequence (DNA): TGTGCCAGCAGCCCACCCGAGGGGCGCGTCACTGAAGCTTTCTTT. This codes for CASSPPEGRVTEAFF.

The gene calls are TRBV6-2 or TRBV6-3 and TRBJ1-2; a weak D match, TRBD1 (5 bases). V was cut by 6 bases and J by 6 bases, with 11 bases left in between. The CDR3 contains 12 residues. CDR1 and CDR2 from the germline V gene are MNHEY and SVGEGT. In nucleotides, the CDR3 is TGTGCCAGCAGCCGGGACCCGGATGGCTACACCTTC. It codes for CASSRDPDGYTF.

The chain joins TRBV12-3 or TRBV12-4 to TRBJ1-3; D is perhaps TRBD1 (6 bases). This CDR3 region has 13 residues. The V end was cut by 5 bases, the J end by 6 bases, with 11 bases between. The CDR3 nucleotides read TGTGCCAGCAGTAACAGGGAGCCAAACACCATATATTTT. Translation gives CASSNREPNTIYF.

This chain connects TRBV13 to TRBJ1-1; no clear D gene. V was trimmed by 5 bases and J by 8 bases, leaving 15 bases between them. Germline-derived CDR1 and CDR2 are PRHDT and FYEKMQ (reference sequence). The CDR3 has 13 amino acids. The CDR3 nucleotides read TGTGCCAGCAGCCTCGATAGGGCAGAGGAAGCTTTCTTT. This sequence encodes CASSLDRAEEAFF.

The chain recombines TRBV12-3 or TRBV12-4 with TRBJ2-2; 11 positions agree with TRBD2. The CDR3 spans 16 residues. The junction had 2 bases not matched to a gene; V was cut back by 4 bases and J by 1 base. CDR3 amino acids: CASSSTSGGNTGELFF. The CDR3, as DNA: TGTGCCAGCAGTTCCACTAGCGGGGGGAACACCGGGGAGCTGTTTTTT.

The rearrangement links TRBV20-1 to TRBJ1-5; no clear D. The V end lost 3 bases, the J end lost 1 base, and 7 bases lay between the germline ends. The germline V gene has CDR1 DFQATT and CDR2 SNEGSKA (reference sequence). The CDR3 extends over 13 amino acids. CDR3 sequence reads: CSASIGSNQPQHF. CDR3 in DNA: TGCAGTGCTAGCATCGGCAGCAATCAGCCCCAGCATTTT.

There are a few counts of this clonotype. As DNA, the CDR3 is TGTGCCAGCAGCCCTAATCCAAAGACATCTCGATCATATCAGCCCCAGCATTTT. Translated: CASSPNPKTSRSYQPQHF. The rearrangement joins TRBV7-2 to TRBJ1-5; no reliable D call. CDR1 is SGHTA and CDR2 is FQGNSA in the germline V gene. This CDR3 has 18 residues. The V gene lost 5 bases and the J gene lost 5 bases, with 25 bases spanning the gap.

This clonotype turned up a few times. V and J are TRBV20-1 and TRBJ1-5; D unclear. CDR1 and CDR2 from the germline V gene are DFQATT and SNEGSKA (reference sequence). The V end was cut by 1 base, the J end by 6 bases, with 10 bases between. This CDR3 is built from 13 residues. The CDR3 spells CSARGSPAQPQHF. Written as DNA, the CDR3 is TGCAGTGCTAGAGGCAGCCCAGCTCAGCCCCAGCATTTT.

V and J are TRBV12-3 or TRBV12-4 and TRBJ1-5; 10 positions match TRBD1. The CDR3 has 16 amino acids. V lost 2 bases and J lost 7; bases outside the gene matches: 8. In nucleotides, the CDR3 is TGTGCCAGCAGTTTAATCACCGGGACAGGGGACCAGCCCCAGCATTTT. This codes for CASSLITGTGDQPQHF.

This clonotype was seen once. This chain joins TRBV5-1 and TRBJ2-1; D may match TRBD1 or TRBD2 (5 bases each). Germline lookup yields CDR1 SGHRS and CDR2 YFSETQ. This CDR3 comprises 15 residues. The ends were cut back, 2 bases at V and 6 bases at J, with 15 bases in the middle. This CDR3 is CASSFPGAVGNEQFF. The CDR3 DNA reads TGCGCCAGCAGCTTCCCCGGGGCTGTAGGCAATGAGCAGTTCTTC. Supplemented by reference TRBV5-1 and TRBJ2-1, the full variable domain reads KAGVTQTPRYLIKTRGQQVTLSCSPISGHRSVSWYQQTPGQGLQFLFEYFSETQRNKGNFPGRFSGRQFSNSRSEMNVSTLELGDSALYLCASSFPGAVGNEQFFGPGTRLTVL.

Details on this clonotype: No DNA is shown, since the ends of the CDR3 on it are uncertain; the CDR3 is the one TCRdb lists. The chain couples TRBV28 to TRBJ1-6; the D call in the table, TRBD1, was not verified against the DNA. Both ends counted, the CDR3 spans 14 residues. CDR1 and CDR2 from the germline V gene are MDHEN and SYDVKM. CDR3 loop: CASSSSTGTSPLHF.

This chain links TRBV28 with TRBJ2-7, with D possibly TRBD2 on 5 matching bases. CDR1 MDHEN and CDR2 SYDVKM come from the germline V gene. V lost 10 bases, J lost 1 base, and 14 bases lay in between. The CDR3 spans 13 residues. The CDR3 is CATNREASYEQYF. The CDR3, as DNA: TGTGCCACCAATCGGGAAGCTTCCTACGAGCAGTACTTC.

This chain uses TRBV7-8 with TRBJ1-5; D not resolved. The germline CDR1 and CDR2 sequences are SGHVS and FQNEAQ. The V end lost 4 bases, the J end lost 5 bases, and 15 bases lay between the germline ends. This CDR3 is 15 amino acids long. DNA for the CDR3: TGTGCCAGCAGCTATCCGAGAAAGGTCGATCAGCCCCAGCATTTT. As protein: CASSYPRKVDQPQHF.

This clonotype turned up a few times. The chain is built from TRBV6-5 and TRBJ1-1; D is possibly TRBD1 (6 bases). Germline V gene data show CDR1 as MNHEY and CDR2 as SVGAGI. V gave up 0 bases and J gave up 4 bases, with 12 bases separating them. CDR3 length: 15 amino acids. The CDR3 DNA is TGTGCCAGCAGTTACTCGGGGCAGGGGATCACTGAAGCTTTCTTT. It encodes CASSYSGQGITEAFF.